The clone carrying this T cell receptor beta chain occurred once. The sample originates from a study of technical replicates of blood from a handful of donors. Data came from immunoSEQ multiplex PCR; TCRdb stores just in-frame clones and leaves some out. Of roughly 70,000 clones detected, approximately 90% appear once; the ten largest clones hold 0.35% to 0.45%. The CDR3 runs to 13 residues. Germline CDR1 SGHNT, CDR2 YENEEA. Trimming cost V 6 bases and J 5 bases; bases outside gene matches: 1. Sequenced input: T cells isolated from PBMCs. The rearrangement links TRBV11-3 to TRBJ2-1; 10 positions match TRBD1. This TCR came from a human donor in good health. CDR3 sequence reads: CASRGQGHNEQFF. The CDR3 region has the DNA TGTGCCAGCAGGGGACAGGGGCACAATGAGCAGTTCTTC.